A selection of T cell receptor beta chains follows, all from one sample in a study of blood T cell repertoires in COVID-19. This table comes from immunoSEQ multiplex PCR, and its TCRdb copy is limited to in-frame clones, with some not included. Among about 260,000 clones listed, about 88% were seen once. The sequencing sample was made of PBMCs or T cells enriched from blood (not recorded which). These receptors were collected from a man aged 30-40 years with acute COVID-19. Both conserved end residues are part of each CDR3.

16	TRBV19	TRBJ2-1	CASSTSLAGGVYEQFF
16	TRBV15	TRBJ1-5	CATSRGDRGSNQPQHF
16	TRBV3-1/TRBV3-2	TRBJ2-3	CASSLRLAGSTDTQYF
13	TRBV7-6	TRBJ1-5	CASSLQENQPQHF
15	TRBV19	TRBJ1-2	CASSAGTGALYGYTF
14	TRBV14	TRBJ1-1	CASSFYRGNTEAFF
15	TRBV19	TRBJ2-2	CASSMAGPNTGELFF
15	TRBV25-1	TRBJ1-4	CASSESRQANEKLFF
15	TRBV6-4	TRBJ1-2	CASRPRGGSNYGYTF
18	TRBV4-3	TRBJ2-2	CASSQDLVTSGNTGELFF
15	TRBV6-5	TRBJ2-2	CASTSRGGPTGELFF
14	TRBV5-1	TRBJ2-3	CASSLVQEAGTQYF
15	TRBV6-2/TRBV6-3	TRBJ2-3	CASSSGGAATDTQYF
13	TRBV11-1	TRBJ2-1	CASSFLLAGEQFF
14	TRBV29-1	TRBJ2-1	CSATTGGAYNEQFF
12	TRBV27	TRBJ2-1	CASTQAGGEQFF
16	TRBV7-9	TRBJ1-3	CASSSNGAGSGNTIYF
13	TRBV5-4	TRBJ1-6	CASSLDPGEPLHF
16	TRBV18	TRBJ1-3	CASSPGQLSSGNTIYF
15	TRBV7-2	TRBJ1-4	CASSSQLTGEGKLFF
13	TRBV2	TRBJ1-4	CASRRDREEKLFF
18	TRBV27	TRBJ2-3	CASSFPRDSEYSTDTQYF
13	TRBV19	TRBJ2-2	CASSIWGFGELFF
16	TRBV6-5	TRBJ2-3	CASSYTGLAITDTQYF
12	TRBV6-5	TRBJ1-2	CASSYTSTGFTF
15	TRBV6-5	TRBJ1-1	CASRIGTPENTEAFF
13	TRBV5-8	TRBJ1-2	CASRVEGRHGYTF
19	TRBV29-1	TRBJ2-2	CSAGGRTGGYGTNTGELFF
15	TRBV6-5	TRBJ1-3	CASKISGTAGNTIYF
14	TRBV5-4	TRBJ1-1	CASSLGELNTEAFF
13	TRBV5-1	TRBJ1-1	CASSRGDSNEAFF
13	TRBV6-5	TRBJ1-1	CASSYVANTEAFF
15	TRBV9	TRBJ2-1	CASSALMSSYNEQFF
14	TRBV2	TRBJ1-1	CASSVRETDTEAFF
13	TRBV18	TRBJ1-4	CASSPSPQGKLFF
17	TRBV11-3	TRBJ1-1	CASSLTLWDRVNTEAFF
16	TRBV4-3	TRBJ2-2	CASSQVTGVGTGELFF
16	TRBV5-4	TRBJ2-5	CASSLGSGARQETQYF
17	TRBV5-4	TRBJ2-2	CASSSDLLAGASGELFF
15	TRBV6-6	TRBJ2-5	CASSYDRSPGETQYF
12	TRBV30	TRBJ1-1	CAWSAGDNVAFF
16	TRBV5-1	TRBJ2-3	CASSLARGTSIDTQYF
15	TRBV11-3	TRBJ2-1	CASSFRREGYNEQFF
13	TRBV25-1	TRBJ1-2	CASSEPQQGGYTF
13	TRBV24-1	TRBJ1-2	CATSDPPDYGYTF